These 26 T cell receptor beta chains came from one sample sequenced in a study of shared clonotypes between healthy human individuals. CD45RO-negative cells were positively selected for CCR7, leaving out terminally differentiated effector memory CD45RA+ cells. Profiled with immunoSEQ multiplex PCR; TCRdb holds only in-frame clones, not every one. The top ten hold 0.9% to 1.3% of the sample, which has some 2.1 million clones, just under 95% seen once. Sequencing was carried out using naive CD8+ T cells sorted from blood. The source of these receptors is a man in his late teens or twenties in good health.

The V gene is TRBV4-1, the J gene TRBJ2-7, with D perhaps TRBD1 or TRBD2 (5 bases each). CDR3 length: 15 amino acids. Trimming took off 1 base at V and 4 bases at J, with 14 bases between the two ends. Germline loops: CDR1 MGHRA, CDR2 YSYEKL. The CDR3 protein is CASSQAGDPEYEQYF. CDR3 nucleotides: TGCGCCAGCAGCCAAGCCGGGGACCCGGAGTACGAGCAGTACTTC.

The V gene is TRBV5-4, the J gene TRBJ2-1; no definite D call. The CDR3 sequence is 15 residues long. Germline V gene sequence: CDR1 SGHNT, CDR2 YYREEE (reference sequence). V lost 1 base to trimming and J lost 1 base, with 9 bases between them. The CDR3 DNA follows: TGTGCCAGCAGCTTGAGCTCTTTATCCTACAATGAGCAGTTCTTC. Its protein is CASSLSSLSYNEQFF. Variable domain in full (rest from reference TRBV5-4 and TRBJ2-1): ETGVTQSPTHLIKTRGQQVTLRCSSQSGHNTVSWYQQALGQGPQFIFQYYREEENGRGNFPPRFSGLQFPNYSSELNVNALELDDSALYLCASSLSSLSYNEQFFGPGTRLTVL.

The chain joins TRBV13 to TRBJ2-1; 8 bases are shared with TRBD2. The V gene end was trimmed by 4 bases and the J gene end by 7 bases; junction bases not matched to a gene: 12. This CDR3 region has 16 residues. Germline lookup yields CDR1 PRHDT and CDR2 FYEKMQ (reference sequence). Written as DNA, the CDR3 is TGTGCCAGCAGCTCCTCGGGACTAGTCTCGGGTAATGAGCAGTTCTTC. Protein: CASSSSGLVSGNEQFF.

This rearrangement joins TRBV5-1 to TRBJ1-4, with D unclear. The V gene lost 0 bases and the J gene lost 4 bases, with 10 bases spanning the gap. Germline CDR1 and CDR2: SGHRS and YFSETQ. The CDR3 has 15 residues. CDR3 residues: CASSLAGSLNEKLFF. CDR3 nucleotide sequence: TGCGCCAGCAGCTTGGCGGGCTCCCTTAATGAAAAACTGTTTTTT.

The chain has TRBV28 and TRBJ1-5, with D hard to call. The germline gives CDR1 MDHEN, CDR2 SYDVKM. CDR3 length: 15 amino acids. Trimming stripped 6 bases from V and 5 bases from J, with 17 bases between. The CDR3 coding sequence is TGTGCCAGCAGACCCAGGCTCAATGGCGATCAGCCCCAGCATTTT. Its translation is CASRPRLNGDQPQHF. Full variable domain (rest looked up from reference TRBV28 and TRBJ1-5): DVKVTQSSRYLVKRTGEKVFLECVQDMDHENMFWYRQDPGLGLRLIYFSYDVKMKEKGDIPEGYSVSREKKERFSLILESASTNQTSMYLCASRPRLNGDQPQHFGDGTRLSIL.

This clone was counted a single time. The chain couples TRBV7-9 to TRBJ2-4; 7 bases match TRBD1. Germline V gene sequence: CDR1 SEHNR, CDR2 FQNEAQ (reference sequence). Unmatched junction bases numbered 8, after V lost 5 bases and J lost 4 bases. The CDR3 extends over 15 amino acids. In DNA form, the CDR3 reads TGTGCCAGCAGCCCTCCTGACAGGGTAAAAAACATTCAGTACTTC. This encodes CASSPPDRVKNIQYF.

This rearrangement joins TRBV4-1 to TRBJ2-3, with 7 positions matching TRBD2. The CDR3 contains 16 residues. Germline loops: CDR1 MGHRA, CDR2 YSYEKL. V shed 0 bases, J shed 2 bases, and the junction held 5 bases outside the gene matches. Written as DNA, the CDR3 is TGCGCCAGCAGCCAAGATGAAGCGGGGAACACAGATACGCAGTATTTT. Its protein product is CASSQDEAGNTDTQYF.

The V and J genes are TRBV30 and TRBJ2-1; a weak D match, TRBD1 (5 bases). V lost 4 bases and J 2 bases, leaving 18 bases between the germline ends. Germline CDR1 reads GTSNPN; CDR2 reads SVGIG (reference sequence). The CDR3 has 16 amino acids. The chain's CDR3 is CAWNGLREFAYNEQFF. The DNA for the CDR3 is TGTGCCTGGAATGGCCTCAGGGAATTTGCCTACAATGAGCAGTTCTTC.

This clone was seen a few times. CDR3 DNA sequence: TGTGCCAGCAGCCCTGGGACCTCGTCGGGTGAGCAGTACTTC. Residues: CASSPGTSSGEQYF. The genes are TRBV7-2 and TRBJ2-7; the D gene could be TRBD1 or TRBD2 (5 bases each). V was pared by 5 bases and J by 7 bases, with 18 bases between. Germline V gene sequence: CDR1 SGHTA, CDR2 FQGNSA. This CDR3 comprises 14 residues. Full variable domain (rest looked up from reference TRBV7-2 and TRBJ2-7): GAGVSQSPSNKVTEKGKDVELRCDPISGHTALYWYRQSLGQGLEFLIYFQGNSAPDKSGLPSDRFSAERTGGSVSTLTIQRTQQEDSAVYLCASSPGTSSGEQYFGPGTRLTVT.

The chain recombines TRBV7-6 with TRBJ1-5, with a weak D call TRBD1 (6 bases). Trimming shortened V by 4 bases and J by 3 bases, and 10 bases separated the two germline ends. This CDR3 comprises 14 residues. Germline V gene lookup returns CDR1 SGHVS and CDR2 FNYEAQ. The CDR3 nucleotides are TGTGCCAGCAGCTGGGGGCCAGCCAATCAGCCCCAGCATTTT. Amino acids: CASSWGPANQPQHF.

On this clone: The junction and the germline gene differ at one end; a read error may be behind it. The rearrangement uses TRBV7-7 and TRBJ2-1; 13 nucleotides line up with TRBD2. Germline V gene lookup returns CDR1 SSHAT and CDR2 FNYEAQ (reference sequence). The CDR3 covers 15 residues. Written as DNA, the CDR3 is TGTGCTAGCAGTTGGGGACTAGCGGGGTACAATGAGCAGTTCTTC. As protein: CASSWGLAGYNEQFF.

Comment on this clone: Within the sample, other DNA sequences also encode this same CDR3. The chain is built from TRBV27 and TRBJ2-7; possibly TRBD1 for D (6 bases). Trimming removed 6 bases from V and 1 base from J, with 10 bases in between. Germline V CDR1 and CDR2: MNHEY, SMNVEV (reference sequence). This CDR3 is 13 amino acids long. This CDR3 is CASRFRGSYEQYF. CDR3 DNA sequence: TGTGCCAGCAGGTTCAGGGGTTCCTACGAGCAGTACTTC.

CDR3 DNA sequence: TGCGCCAGCAGCCAAGACTTAAGTGGTAAAAACATTCAGTACTTC. Its translation is CASSQDLSGKNIQYF. This chain uses TRBV4-3 with TRBJ2-4; D remains unclear. This CDR3 has 15 amino acids. CDR1 is LGHNA and CDR2 is YSLEER in the germline V gene. Trimming shortened V by 0 bases and J by 4 bases, and 10 bases separated the two germline ends.

The chain carries TRBV27 and TRBJ2-7; 7 nucleotides agree with TRBD2. This CDR3 spans 16 amino acids. Per germline, CDR1 MNHEY and CDR2 SMNVEV (reference sequence). The V and J ends lost 3 bases and 1 base, in that order; junction bases with no gene match: 9. This CDR3 reads CASSLVGPSGSYEQYF. The CDR3 DNA is TGTGCCAGCAGTTTGGTTGGGCCTAGCGGTTCCTACGAGCAGTACTTC.

This clone was counted once. The V call is TRBV10-3, the J call TRBJ2-2; 9 nucleotides line up with TRBD2. Germline V lookup: CDR1 ENHRY, CDR2 SYGVKD. The CDR3 covers 13 residues. J lost 4 bases, V lost 11 bases, and 5 bases had no gene match. The CDR3 is CAVSSGTTGELFF. Written as DNA, the CDR3 is TGTGCCGTCTCTAGCGGGACCACCGGGGAGCTGTTTTTT.

This chain uses TRBV10-3 with TRBJ2-7, with 12 bases aligning to TRBD1. Unmatched junction bases numbered 7, after V lost 7 bases and J lost 0 bases. Germline V gives CDR1 ENHRY, CDR2 SYGVKD. The CDR3 is 16 residues long. The CDR3 DNA reads TGTGCCATCATGGGACAGGGGGCACGAAGCTCCTACGAGCAGTACTTC. Translated: CAIMGQGARSSYEQYF.

This clone was found once. This chain uses TRBV2 with TRBJ1-5, with D possibly matching TRBD1 (6 bases). The CDR3 covers 14 residues. Per the germline V gene, CDR1 is SNHLY and CDR2 is FYNNEI. Trimming took off 6 bases at V and 5 bases at J, with 14 bases between the two ends. The CDR3 reads CASRAGDGDQPQHF. The CDR3 DNA reads as TGTGCCAGCAGGGCAGGGGACGGAGATCAGCCCCAGCATTTT.

The chain carries TRBV4-1 and TRBJ2-7; 10 nucleotides match TRBD2. Germline-derived CDR1 and CDR2 are MGHRA and YSYEKL. V lost 0 bases and J lost 7; bases outside the gene matches: 6. The CDR3 loop spans 15 amino acids. The CDR3 loop reads CASSQDSGGRWEQYF. CDR3 DNA sequence: TGCGCCAGCAGCCAAGATAGCGGGGGGCGATGGGAGCAGTACTTC.

The chain carries TRBV9 and TRBJ2-2; no firm D call. CDR3 length equals 19 residues. Per the germline V gene, CDR1 is SGDLS and CDR2 is YYNGEE. Between the trimmed V and J ends, which lost 3 bases and 0 bases, there was a span of 21 bases. DNA for the CDR3: TGTGCCAGCAGCGCGTATATATCCCCTCGAACCACGAACACCGGGGAGCTGTTTTTT. The encoded protein is CASSAYISPRTTNTGELFF.

Only a few counts were recorded for this clone. The V gene is TRBV27, the J gene TRBJ1-6; D is perhaps TRBD1 (6 bases). V was cut by 9 bases and J by 7 bases, with 16 bases left in between. The germline gives CDR1 MNHEY, CDR2 SMNVEV (reference sequence). CDR3 length: 14 amino acids. CDR3: CASTPTGSNSPLHF. The CDR3 coding sequence is TGTGCCAGTACACCCACAGGGTCCAATTCACCCCTCCACTTT.

The chain couples TRBV2 to TRBJ2-1; D gene ambiguous. This CDR3 is 13 amino acids long. Germline-derived CDR1 and CDR2 are SNHLY and FYNNEI. Trimming shortened V by 8 bases and J by 4 bases, and 12 bases separated the two germline ends. As DNA, the CDR3 is TGTGCCAGCGGAGAGACAAATTACAATGAGCAGTTCTTC. Its protein is CASGETNYNEQFF.

This sequence joins TRBV27 and TRBJ2-1, with D perhaps matching TRBD1 (6 bases). V was pared by 5 bases and J by 3 bases, with 17 bases between. Looked up from germline, CDR1 is MNHEY and CDR2 is SMNVEV (reference sequence). The CDR3 is 16 residues long. As DNA, the CDR3 is TGTGCCAGCAGTCCGCTCTCAGGGGCAGGCTACAATGAGCAGTTCTTC. Amino acids: CASSPLSGAGYNEQFF.

The rearrangement uses TRBV7-8 and TRBJ2-1; 14 bases are a match to TRBD2. CDR3 size: 20 residues. Trimming at V came to 3 bases and at J to 1 base, leaving 11 bases not matched to a gene. CDR1 is SGHVS and CDR2 is FQNEAQ in the germline V gene. The CDR3 here is CASSLGLAGVIEASYNEQFF. CDR3 in DNA: TGTGCCAGCAGCTTGGGACTAGCGGGAGTAATAGAGGCTTCCTACAATGAGCAGTTCTTC.

The V and J genes are TRBV4-1 and TRBJ2-1; TRBD1 matches 7 bases. This CDR3 has 16 residues. CDR1 is MGHRA and CDR2 is YSYEKL in the germline V gene. The ends lost 2 bases at V and 4 bases at J; junction bases unmatched: 8. The CDR3 nucleotides are TGCGCCAGCAGCCAACCCGGGACAGCGGCATACAATGAGCAGTTCTTC. Protein sequence: CASSQPGTAAYNEQFF.

The V call is TRBV21-1, the J call TRBJ1-4. TRBV21-1 is assigned pseudogene status. The length of the CDR3 is 15 residues. CDR3 nucleotides: TGTGCCAGCAGCAAATACCGGTCAACTAATGAAAAACTGTTTTTT. Translation: CASSKYRSTNEKLFF.

V and J are TRBV9 and TRBJ2-1; 7 nucleotides align to TRBD1. V shed 1 base and J 6 bases; nucleotides not matched to a gene: 4. The CDR3 contains 14 residues. Germline CDR1 is SGDLS and CDR2 is YYNGEE. CDR3 residues: CASSVRQGSNEQFF. The CDR3 nucleotides are TGTGCCAGCAGCGTACGACAGGGCAGCAATGAGCAGTTCTTC.